This T cell receptor beta chain was obtained from a study of spatial heterogeneity in lung cancer. The CDR3 consists of 15 residues. From germline, CDR1 is DFQATT and CDR2 SNEGSKA (reference sequence). V lost 3 bases to trimming and J lost 9 bases, with 18 bases between them. A single record per CDR3 protein comes from TCRdb applying MiXCR to the 5' RACE reads. The table includes about 17,000 distinct CDR3 sequences, 15% to 20% detected once. This clonotype was recorded many times. Time point meaning: sample taken at primary tumor resection. The sequenced material consisted of unsorted whole RNA from tumor, nontumor lung or frozen PBMC.

V is TRBV20-1 and J is TRBJ1-6; D remains ambiguous. The sequences come from PBMCs, collected at surgery. This clonotype was obtained from a male donor with early-stage non-small cell lung cancer. CDR3 DNA: TGCAGTGCTAGGCCGCCAGGTCTCCCCACTTCACCCCTCCACTTT. Encoded protein: CSARPPGLPTSPLHF.